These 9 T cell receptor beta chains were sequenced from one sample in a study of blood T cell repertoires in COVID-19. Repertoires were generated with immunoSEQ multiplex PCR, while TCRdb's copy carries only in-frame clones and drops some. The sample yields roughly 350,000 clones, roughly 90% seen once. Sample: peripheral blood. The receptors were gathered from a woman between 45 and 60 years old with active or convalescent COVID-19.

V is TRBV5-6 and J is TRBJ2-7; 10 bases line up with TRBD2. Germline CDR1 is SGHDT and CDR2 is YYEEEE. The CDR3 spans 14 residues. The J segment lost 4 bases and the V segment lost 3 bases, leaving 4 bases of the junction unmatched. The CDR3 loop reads CASSSSGSAYEQYF. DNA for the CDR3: TGTGCCAGCAGCTCTAGCGGGAGCGCATACGAGCAGTACTTC. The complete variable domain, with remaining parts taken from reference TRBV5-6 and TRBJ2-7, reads DAGVTQSPTHLIKTRGQQVTLRCSPKSGHDTVSWYQQALGQGPQFIFQYYEEEERQRGNFPDRFSGHQFPNYSSELNVNALLLGDSALYLCASSSSGSAYEQYFGPGTRLTVT.

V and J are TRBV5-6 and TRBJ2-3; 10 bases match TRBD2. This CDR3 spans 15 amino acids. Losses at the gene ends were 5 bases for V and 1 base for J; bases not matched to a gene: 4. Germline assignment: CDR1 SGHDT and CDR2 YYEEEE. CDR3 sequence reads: CASSRLAGGTDTQYF. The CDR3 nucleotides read TGTGCCAGCAGTAGGCTAGCGGGGGGCACAGATACGCAGTATTTT.

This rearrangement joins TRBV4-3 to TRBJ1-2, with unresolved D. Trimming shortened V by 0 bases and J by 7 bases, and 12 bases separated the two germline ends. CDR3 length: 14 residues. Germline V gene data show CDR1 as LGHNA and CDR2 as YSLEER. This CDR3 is CASSQDEGWGGYTF. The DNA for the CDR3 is TGCGCCAGCAGCCAAGATGAGGGTTGGGGTGGCTACACCTTC.

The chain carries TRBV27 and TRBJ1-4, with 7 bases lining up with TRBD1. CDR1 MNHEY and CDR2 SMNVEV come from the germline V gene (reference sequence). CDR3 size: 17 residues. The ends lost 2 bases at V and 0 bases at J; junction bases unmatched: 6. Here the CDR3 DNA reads TGTGCCAGCAGTTTACGACAGGGCTATGCAACTAATGAAAAACTGTTTTTT. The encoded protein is CASSLRQGYATNEKLFF.

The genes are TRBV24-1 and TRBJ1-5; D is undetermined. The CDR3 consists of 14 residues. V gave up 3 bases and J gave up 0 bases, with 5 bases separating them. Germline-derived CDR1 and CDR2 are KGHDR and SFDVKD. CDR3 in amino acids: CATSDLPSNQPQHF. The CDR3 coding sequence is TGTGCCACCAGTGATCTCCCTAGCAATCAGCCCCAGCATTTT.

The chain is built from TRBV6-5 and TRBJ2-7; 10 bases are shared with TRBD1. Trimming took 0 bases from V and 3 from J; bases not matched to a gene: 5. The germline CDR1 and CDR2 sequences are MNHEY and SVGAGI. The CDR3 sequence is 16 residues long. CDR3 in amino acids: CASSYSTGTGVYEQYF. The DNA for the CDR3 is TGTGCCAGCAGTTACTCGACCGGGACAGGGGTCTACGAGCAGTACTTC.

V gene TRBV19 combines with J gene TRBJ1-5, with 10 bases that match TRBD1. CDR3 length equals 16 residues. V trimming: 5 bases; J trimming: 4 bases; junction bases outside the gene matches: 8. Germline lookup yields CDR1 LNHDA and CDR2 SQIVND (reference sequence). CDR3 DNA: TGTGCCAGTAGTGCCTGGGACAGGGGTTCGAATCAGCCCCAGCATTTT. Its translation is CASSAWDRGSNQPQHF.

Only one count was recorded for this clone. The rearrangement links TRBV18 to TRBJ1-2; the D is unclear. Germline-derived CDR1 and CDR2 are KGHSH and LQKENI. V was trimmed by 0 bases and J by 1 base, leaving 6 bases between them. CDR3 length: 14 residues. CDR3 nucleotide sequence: TGTGCCAGCTCACCACCGACTGTTAACTATGGCTACACCTTC. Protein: CASSPPTVNYGYTF.

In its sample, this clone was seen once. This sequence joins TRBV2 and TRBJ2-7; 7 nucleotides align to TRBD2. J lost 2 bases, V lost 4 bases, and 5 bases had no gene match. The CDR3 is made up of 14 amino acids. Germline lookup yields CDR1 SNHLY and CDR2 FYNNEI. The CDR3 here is CASSGEGSPYEQYF. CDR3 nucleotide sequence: TGTGCCAGCAGTGGGGAGGGATCCCCCTACGAGCAGTACTTC. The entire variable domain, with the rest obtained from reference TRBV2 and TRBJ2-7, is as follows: EPEVTQTPSHQVTQMGQEVILRCVPISNHLYFYWYRQILGQKVEFLVSFYNNEISEKSEIFDDQFSVERPDGSNFTLKIRSTKLEDSAMYFCASSGEGSPYEQYFGPGTRLTVT.